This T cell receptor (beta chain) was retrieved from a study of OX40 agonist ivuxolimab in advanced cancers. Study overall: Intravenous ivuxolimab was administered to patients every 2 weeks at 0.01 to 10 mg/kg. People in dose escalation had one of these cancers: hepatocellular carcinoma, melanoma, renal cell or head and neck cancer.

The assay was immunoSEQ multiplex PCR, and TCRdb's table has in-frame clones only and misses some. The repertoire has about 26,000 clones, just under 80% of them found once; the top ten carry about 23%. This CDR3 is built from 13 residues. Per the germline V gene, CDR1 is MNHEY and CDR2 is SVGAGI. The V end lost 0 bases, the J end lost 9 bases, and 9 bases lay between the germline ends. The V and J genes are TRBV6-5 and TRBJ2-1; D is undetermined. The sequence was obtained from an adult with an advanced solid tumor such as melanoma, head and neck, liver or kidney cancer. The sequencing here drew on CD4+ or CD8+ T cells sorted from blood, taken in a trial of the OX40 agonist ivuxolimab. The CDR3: CASSYSSQSEQFF. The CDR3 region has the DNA TGTGCCAGCAGTTACTCGAGCCAAAGTGAGCAGTTCTTC.